One sample yielded the 14 T cell receptor beta chains listed below, sequenced in a study of OX40 agonist ivuxolimab in advanced cancers. Assay used: immunoSEQ multiplex PCR; TCRdb lists only in-frame clones, some missing. The data show more than 70,000 clones, approximately 90% seen once. The sample here was CD4+ or CD8+ T cells sorted from blood, taken in a trial of the OX40 agonist ivuxolimab. These TCRs come from an adult with an advanced solid tumor such as melanoma, head and neck, liver or kidney cancer.

This chain connects TRBV15 to TRBJ2-3; D is perhaps TRBD1 (7 bases). CDR3 length equals 21 residues. The V and J ends lost 1 base and 4 bases respectively, with 30 bases between them. Germline CDR1 is LNHNV and CDR2 is YYDKDF (reference sequence). The CDR3 DNA sequence: TGTGCCACCAGCAGAGCTCCCGGGACAGCTCCTCACTGGGGGGTTCCAGATACGCAGTATTTT. Protein: CATSRAPGTAPHWGVPDTQYF.

This clone was observed a handful of times. V gene TRBV6-4 combines with J gene TRBJ2-1; weak D call: TRBD1 (7 bases). There are 14 residues in the CDR3. The germline V gene has CDR1 MRHNA and CDR2 SNTAGT. The V end lost 0 bases, the J end lost 12 bases, and 15 bases lay between the germline ends. The CDR3 sequence: CASSDSNQGGGQFF. DNA for the CDR3: TGTGCCAGCAGTGACTCGAATCAGGGGGGAGGGCAGTTCTTC.

The chain couples TRBV28 to TRBJ2-2, with no clear D. This CDR3 comprises 14 residues. Trimming removed 3 bases from V and 6 bases from J, with 11 bases in between. CDR1 MDHEN and CDR2 SYDVKM come from the germline V gene. The CDR3 region has the DNA TGTGCCAGCAGTTTCTTAGGTTCGGCCGGGGAGCTGTTTTTT. Protein sequence: CASSFLGSAGELFF.

This clone was detected only once. This chain links TRBV5-1 with TRBJ1-1; D is possibly TRBD1 (5 bases). V lost 2 bases to trimming and J lost 1 base, with 6 bases between them. CDR3 size: 13 residues. Germline CDR1 and CDR2: SGHRS and YFSETQ. This CDR3 is CASSFQGNTEAFF. CDR3 nucleotides: TGCGCCAGCAGCTTCCAGGGGAACACTGAAGCTTTCTTT.

The J gene is TRBJ2-1, the V gene TRBV4-2; D is undetermined. V gave up 0 bases and J gave up 0 bases, with 9 bases separating them. In germline, CDR1 is LGHNA, CDR2 YNFKEQ. There are 16 residues in the CDR3. CDR3 amino acids: CASSQEPRSSYNEQFF. Here the CDR3 DNA reads TGTGCCAGCAGCCAAGAACCACGGAGCTCCTACAATGAGCAGTTCTTC.

The gene calls are TRBV5-4 and TRBJ1-2; D gene unclear. The length of the CDR3 is 14 residues. V gave up 2 bases and J gave up 4 bases, with 12 bases separating them. CDR1 and CDR2 (germline): SGHNT, YYREEE (reference sequence). The CDR3 spells CASSLIQLPYGYTF. Written as DNA, the CDR3 is TGTGCCAGCAGCTTAATCCAACTTCCCTATGGCTACACCTTC.

This chain joins TRBV5-4 and TRBJ2-1, with a weak D call TRBD2 (6 bases). The CDR3 has 13 residues. CDR1 and CDR2 (germline): SGHNT, YYREEE (reference sequence). Deletions cut 4 bases from V and 6 bases from J, with 11 bases between. CDR3 nucleotides: TGTGCCAGCAGCCCAGCGGGCGGCAATGAGCAGTTCTTC. Translating it yields CASSPAGGNEQFF.

V is TRBV10-2 and J is TRBJ1-1; no clear D gene. Germline V gives CDR1 WSHSY, CDR2 SAAADI. The CDR3 has 15 amino acids. The V and J ends lost 2 bases and 1 base respectively, with 11 bases between them. CDR3 coding DNA: TGCGCCAGCAGTGAGACGCCGGGGTCGAACACTGAAGCTTTCTTT. The encoded protein is CASSETPGSNTEAFF.

The chain links TRBV21-1 to TRBJ2-1. TRBV21-1 is described as a pseudogene. This CDR3 contains 13 residues. CDR3 DNA: TGTGCCAGCATCTGGACGGCATACAATGAGCAGTTCTTC. This encodes CASIWTAYNEQFF.

This chain uses TRBV10-3 with TRBJ1-1, with unresolved D. The CDR3 is 16 amino acids. Germline loops: CDR1 ENHRY, CDR2 SYGVKD. V was clipped by 6 bases and J by 1 base, with 18 bases between them. The CDR3 sequence: CAIRMSVNIPNTEAFF. The DNA for the CDR3 is TGTGCCATCAGGATGAGCGTGAACATCCCGAACACTGAAGCTTTCTTT.

The chain couples TRBV5-8 to TRBJ2-7; tentatively, D is TRBD1 (5 bases). CDR3 size: 14 residues. V shed 0 bases and J shed 3 bases, with 10 bases lying between them. The germline V gene has CDR1 SGHTS and CDR2 YDEGEE. CDR3 in amino acids: CASSLGGSYYEQYF. CDR3 nucleotide sequence: TGTGCCAGCAGCTTGGGGGGCAGCTACTACGAGCAGTACTTC.

The table lists this clone with a count of one. This chain's CDR3 is CASSFSSAQYF. In nucleotides, the CDR3 is TGTGCCAGCAGCTTTAGTTCGGCCCAGTACTTC. The genes are TRBV7-8 and TRBJ2-5; D is uncertain. The length of the CDR3 is 11 residues. V was cut by 3 bases and J by 9 bases, with 8 bases left in between. Germline lookup yields CDR1 SGHVS and CDR2 FQNEAQ. The variable domain in full, with the rest retrieved from reference TRBV7-8 and TRBJ2-5, is GAGVSQSPRYKVAKRGQDVALRCDPISGHVSLFWYQQALGQGPEFLTYFQNEAQLDKSGLPSDRFFAERPEGSVSTLKIQRTQQEDSAVYLCASSFSSAQYFGPGTRLLVL.

This rearrangement joins TRBV18 to TRBJ1-2; D may be TRBD1 (6 bases). This CDR3 region has 18 residues. Germline V lookup: CDR1 KGHSH, CDR2 LQKENI. V was trimmed by 5 bases and J by 2 bases, leaving 24 bases between them. The CDR3 loop is CASSEGQVGLSGNYGYTF. CDR3 DNA: TGTGCCAGCTCAGAGGGACAAGTTGGTCTATCCGGGAACTATGGCTACACCTTC.

This clone was seen once. The chain joins TRBV4-2 to TRBJ2-1; 8 bases fit TRBD2. Germline loops: CDR1 LGHNA, CDR2 YNFKEQ. J was trimmed by 7 bases and V by 4 bases; bases with no gene match: 6. This CDR3 is 14 amino acids long. The CDR3 nucleotides are TGTGCCAGCAGCCCAAGGACTAGCAGTAATGAGCAGTTCTTC. Translation gives CASSPRTSSNEQFF.